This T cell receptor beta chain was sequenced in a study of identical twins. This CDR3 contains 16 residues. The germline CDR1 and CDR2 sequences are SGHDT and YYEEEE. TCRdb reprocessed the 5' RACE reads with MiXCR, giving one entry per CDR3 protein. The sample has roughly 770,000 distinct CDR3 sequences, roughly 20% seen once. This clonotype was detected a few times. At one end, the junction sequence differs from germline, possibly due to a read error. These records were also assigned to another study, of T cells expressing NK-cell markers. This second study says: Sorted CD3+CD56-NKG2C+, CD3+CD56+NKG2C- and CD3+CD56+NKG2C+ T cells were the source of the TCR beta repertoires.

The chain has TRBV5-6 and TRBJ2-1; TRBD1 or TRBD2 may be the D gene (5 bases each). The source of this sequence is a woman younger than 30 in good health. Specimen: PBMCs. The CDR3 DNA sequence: TGTGCCAGCAGGTTGGGGCCCCTCGGGAACTACAATGAGCAGTTCTTC. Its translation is CASRLGPLGNYNEQFF.